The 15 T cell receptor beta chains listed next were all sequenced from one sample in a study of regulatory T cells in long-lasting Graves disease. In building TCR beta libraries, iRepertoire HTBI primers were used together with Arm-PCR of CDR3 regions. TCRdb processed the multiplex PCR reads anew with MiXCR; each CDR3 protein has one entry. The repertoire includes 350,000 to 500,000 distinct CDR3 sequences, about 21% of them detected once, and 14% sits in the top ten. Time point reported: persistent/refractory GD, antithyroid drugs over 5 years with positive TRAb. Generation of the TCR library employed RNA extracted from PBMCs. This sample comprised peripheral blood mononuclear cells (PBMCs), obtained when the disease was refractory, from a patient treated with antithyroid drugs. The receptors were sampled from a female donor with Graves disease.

CDR3 bases: TGTGCCAGCAGCCGGTACAGCCCCAGGGATTCACCCCTCCACTTT. Its translation: CASSRYSPRDSPLHF. This chain connects TRBV7-6 to TRBJ1-6; perhaps TRBD1 as D (5 bases). Trimming stripped 5 bases from V and 8 bases from J, with 16 bases between. The CDR3 has 15 amino acids. CDR1 is SGHVS and CDR2 is FNYEAQ in the germline V gene.

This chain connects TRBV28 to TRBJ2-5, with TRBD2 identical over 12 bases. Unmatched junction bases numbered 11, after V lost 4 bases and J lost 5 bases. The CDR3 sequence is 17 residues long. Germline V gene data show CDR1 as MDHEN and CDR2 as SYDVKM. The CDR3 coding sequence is TGTGCCAGCAGTTCCGGGACTAGCGGGCTCGCGTCGGAGACCCAGTACTTC. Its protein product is CASSSGTSGLASETQYF.

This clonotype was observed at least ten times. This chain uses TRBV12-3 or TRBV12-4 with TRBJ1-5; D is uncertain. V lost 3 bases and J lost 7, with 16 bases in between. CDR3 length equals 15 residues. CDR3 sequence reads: CASSFFGAMGQPQHF. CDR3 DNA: TGTGCCAGCAGTTTTTTTGGTGCAATGGGGCAGCCCCAGCATTTT.

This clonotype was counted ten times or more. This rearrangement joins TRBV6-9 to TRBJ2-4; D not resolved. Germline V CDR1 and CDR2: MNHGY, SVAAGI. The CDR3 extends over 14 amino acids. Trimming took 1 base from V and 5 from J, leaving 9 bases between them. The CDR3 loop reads CASSYYGPENIQYF. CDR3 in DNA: TGTGCCAGCAGTTATTACGGGCCTGAAAACATTCAGTACTTC.

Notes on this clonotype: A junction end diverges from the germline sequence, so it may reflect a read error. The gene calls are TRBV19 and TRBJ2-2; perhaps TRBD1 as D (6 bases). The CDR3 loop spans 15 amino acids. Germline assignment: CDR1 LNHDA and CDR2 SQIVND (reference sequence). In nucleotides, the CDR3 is TGTGCCAGTTCTTCAGGGGCCGCGAACACCAGGGAGCTGTTTTTT. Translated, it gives CASSSGAANTRELFF.

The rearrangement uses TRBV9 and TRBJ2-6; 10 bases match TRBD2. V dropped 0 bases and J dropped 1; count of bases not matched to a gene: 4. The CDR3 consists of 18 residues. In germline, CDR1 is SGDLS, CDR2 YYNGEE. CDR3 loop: CASSVDLAGGSGANVLTF. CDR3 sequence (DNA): TGTGCCAGCAGCGTAGACTTAGCGGGAGGTTCTGGGGCCAACGTCCTGACTTTC. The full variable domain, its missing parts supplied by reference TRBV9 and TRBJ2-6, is DSGVTQTPKHLITATGQRVTLRCSPRSGDLSVYWYQQSLDQGLQFLIQYYNGEERAKGNILERFSAQQFPDLHSELNLSSLELGDSALYFCASSVDLAGGSGANVLTFGAGSRLTVL.

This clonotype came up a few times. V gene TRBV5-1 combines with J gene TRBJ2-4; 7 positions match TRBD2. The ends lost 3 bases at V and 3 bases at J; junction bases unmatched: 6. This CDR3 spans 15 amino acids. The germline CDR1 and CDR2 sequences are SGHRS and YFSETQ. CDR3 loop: CASSYLSGGKNIQYF. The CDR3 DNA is TGCGCCAGCAGCTACCTCTCGGGAGGCAAAAACATTCAGTACTTC.

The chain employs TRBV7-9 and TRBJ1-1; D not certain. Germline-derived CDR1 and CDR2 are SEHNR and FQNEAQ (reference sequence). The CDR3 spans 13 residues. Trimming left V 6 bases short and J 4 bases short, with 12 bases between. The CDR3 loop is CASRLNGATEAFF. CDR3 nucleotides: TGTGCCAGCAGGCTAAATGGCGCCACTGAAGCTTTCTTT.

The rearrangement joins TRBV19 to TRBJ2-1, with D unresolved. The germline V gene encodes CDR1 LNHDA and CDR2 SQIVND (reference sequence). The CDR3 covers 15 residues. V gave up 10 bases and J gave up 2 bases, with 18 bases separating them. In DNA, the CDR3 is TGTGCCACCAGATTGGGGTACAATACCTACAATGAGCAGTTCTTC. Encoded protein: CATRLGYNTYNEQFF.

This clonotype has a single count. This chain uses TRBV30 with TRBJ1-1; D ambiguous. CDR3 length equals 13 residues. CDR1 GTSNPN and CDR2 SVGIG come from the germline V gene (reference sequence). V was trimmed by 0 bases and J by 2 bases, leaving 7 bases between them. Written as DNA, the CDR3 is TGTGCCTGGAGTGTAGCGGTTAACACTGAAGCTTTCTTT. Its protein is CAWSVAVNTEAFF.

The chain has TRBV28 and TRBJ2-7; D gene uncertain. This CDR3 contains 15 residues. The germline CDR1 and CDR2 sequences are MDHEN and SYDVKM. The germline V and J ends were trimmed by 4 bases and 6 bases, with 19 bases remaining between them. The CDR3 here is CASSSNPEVVGEQYF. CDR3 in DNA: TGTGCCAGCAGTTCTAATCCAGAGGTGGTAGGCGAGCAGTACTTC.

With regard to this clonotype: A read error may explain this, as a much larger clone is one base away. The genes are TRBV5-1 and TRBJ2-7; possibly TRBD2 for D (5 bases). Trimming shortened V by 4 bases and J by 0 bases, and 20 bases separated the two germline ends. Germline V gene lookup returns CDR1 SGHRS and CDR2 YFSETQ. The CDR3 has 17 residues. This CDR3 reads CASSQTSDYVRSYEQYF. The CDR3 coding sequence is TGCGCCAGCAGCCAAACCTCAGACTACGTCCGCTCCTACGAGCAGTACTTC. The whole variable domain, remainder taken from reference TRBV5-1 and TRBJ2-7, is KAGVTQTPRYLIKTRGQQVTLSCSPISGHRSVSWYQQTPGQGLQFLFEYFSETQRNKGNFPGRFSGRQFSNSRSEMNVSTLELGDSALYLCASSQTSDYVRSYEQYFGPGTRLTVT.

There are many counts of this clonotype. CDR3 DNA sequence: TGTGCCAGCAGTTCGGCTGGGGTAGGGGCCAAAAACATTCAGTACTTC. It is translated as CASSSAGVGAKNIQYF. The rearrangement uses TRBV28 and TRBJ2-4; D is uncertain. Germline CDR1 is MDHEN and CDR2 is SYDVKM. This CDR3 has 16 residues. V lost 4 bases and J lost 1, with 14 bases in between. The full variable domain, its missing parts supplied by reference TRBV28 and TRBJ2-4, is DVKVTQSSRYLVKRTGEKVFLECVQDMDHENMFWYRQDPGLGLRLIYFSYDVKMKEKGDIPEGYSVSREKKERFSLILESASTNQTSMYLCASSSAGVGAKNIQYFGAGTRLSVL.

The CDR3 reads CASSRTGTSGSPEQYF. The CDR3 DNA is TGCGCCAGCAGTCGTACCGGGACTAGCGGGAGCCCCGAGCAGTACTTC. This chain links TRBV5-1 with TRBJ2-7; 14 bases agree with TRBD2. Germline V gene sequence: CDR1 SGHRS, CDR2 YFSETQ. The CDR3 is made up of 16 amino acids. V dropped 5 bases and J dropped 6; count of bases not matched to a gene: 10. The full variable domain, with the rest looked up from reference TRBV5-1 and TRBJ2-7, is KAGVTQTPRYLIKTRGQQVTLSCSPISGHRSVSWYQQTPGQGLQFLFEYFSETQRNKGNFPGRFSGRQFSNSRSEMNVSTLELGDSALYLCASSRTGTSGSPEQYFGPGTRLTVT.

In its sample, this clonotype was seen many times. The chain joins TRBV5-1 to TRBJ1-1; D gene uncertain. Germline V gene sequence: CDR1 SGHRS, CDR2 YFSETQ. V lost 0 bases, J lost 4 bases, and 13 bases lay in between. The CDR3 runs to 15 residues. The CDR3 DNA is TGCGCCAGCAGCTTGGCCGTGGGTGCAGGCACTGAAGCTTTCTTT. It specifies CASSLAVGAGTEAFF. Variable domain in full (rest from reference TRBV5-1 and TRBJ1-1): KAGVTQTPRYLIKTRGQQVTLSCSPISGHRSVSWYQQTPGQGLQFLFEYFSETQRNKGNFPGRFSGRQFSNSRSEMNVSTLELGDSALYLCASSLAVGAGTEAFFGQGTRLTVV.